This T cell receptor beta chain was profiled in a study of Graves' ophthalmopathy and Graves' hyperthyroidism. Study-wide background: Before any treatment, peripheral blood was taken at the initial diagnosis. Study observations and caveats: Ophthalmopathy progression predictions by the model showed around 72% specificity and approximately 71% sensitivity.

Germline V gene data show CDR1 as LNHDA and CDR2 as SQIVND (reference sequence). This CDR3 has 15 residues. V lost 3 bases to trimming and J lost 4 bases, with 12 bases between them. RNA transcripts served as template for amplifying TCR beta CDR3 sequences. In the first round, RT-PCR was carried out with HTBI primers, and a multiplex PCR formed the second round. A single record per CDR3 protein comes from TCRdb applying MiXCR to the multiplex PCR reads. The sample carries under 400,000 distinct CDR3 sequences, 15% to 20% recorded once. For this clonotype: Its specificity is not known.

The receptor comes from an adult man with Graves' ophthalmopathy. The chain recombines TRBV19 with TRBJ2-2, with D perhaps matching TRBD1 or TRBD2 (5 bases each). The sequenced sample consisted of peripheral blood. The DNA of the CDR3 is TGTGCCAGTAGTATTGCAGGGACGGGCACCGGGGAGCTGTTTTTT. Protein: CASSIAGTGTGELFF.